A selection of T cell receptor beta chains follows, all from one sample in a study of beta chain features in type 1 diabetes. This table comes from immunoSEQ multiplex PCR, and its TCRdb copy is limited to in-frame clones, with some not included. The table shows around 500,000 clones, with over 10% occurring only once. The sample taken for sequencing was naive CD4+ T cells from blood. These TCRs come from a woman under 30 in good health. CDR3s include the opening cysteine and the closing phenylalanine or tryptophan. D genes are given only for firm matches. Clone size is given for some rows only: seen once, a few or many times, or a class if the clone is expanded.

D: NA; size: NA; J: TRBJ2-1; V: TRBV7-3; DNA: TGTGCCAGCAGCTTATCGGGACATTACAATGAGCAGTTCTTC; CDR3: CASSLSGHYNEQFF
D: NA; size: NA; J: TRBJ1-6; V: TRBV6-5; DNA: TGTGCCAGCAGTTACCTACAGAGGGGAAATTCACCCCTCCACTTT; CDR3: CASSYLQRGNSPLHF
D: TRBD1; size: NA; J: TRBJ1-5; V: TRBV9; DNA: TGTGCCAGCAGCGTAGCTACGCAGGGGGAAAAGCCCCAGCATTTT; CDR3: CASSVATQGEKPQHF
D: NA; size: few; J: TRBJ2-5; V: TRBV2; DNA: TGTGCCAGCGCAGTGCAAGAGACCCAGTACTTC; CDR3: CASAVQETQYF
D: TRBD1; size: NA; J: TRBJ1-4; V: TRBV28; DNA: TGTGCCAGCAGTTTGATTATGGGACAGAAGAAGGAGGATGAAAAACTGTTTTTT; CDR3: CASSLIMGQKKEDEKLFF
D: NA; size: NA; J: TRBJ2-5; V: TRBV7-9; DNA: TGTGCCAGCAGCCGAAAAGGGTCCGAAGAGACCCAGTACTTC; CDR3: CASSRKGSEETQYF
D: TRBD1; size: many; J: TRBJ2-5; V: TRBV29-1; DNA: TGCAGCTCATACGACAGGGAGAAAGAGACCCAGTACTTC; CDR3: CSSYDREKETQYF
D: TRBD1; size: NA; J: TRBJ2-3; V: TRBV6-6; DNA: TGTGCCAGCAGAAAGACAGGGGAAGATACGCAGTATTTT; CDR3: CASRKTGEDTQYF
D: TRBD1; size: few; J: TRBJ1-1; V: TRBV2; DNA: TGTGCCAGCCGTTATGACAGGGAGACTGAAGCTTTCTTT; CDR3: CASRYDRETEAFF
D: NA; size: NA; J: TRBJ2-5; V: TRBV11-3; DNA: TGTGCCAGCAGCCACAATGCCTGGTATCCGGAAGAGACCCAGTACTTC; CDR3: CASSHNAWYPEETQYF
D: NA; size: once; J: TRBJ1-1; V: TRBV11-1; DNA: TGTGCCAGCAGCTTAGTCCCCTCCCAGGGCGGGACTGAAGCTTTCTTT; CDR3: CASSLVPSQGGTEAFF
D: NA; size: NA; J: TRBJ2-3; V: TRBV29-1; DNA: TGCAGCGTTGGCGATTCTACGCAGTATTTT; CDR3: CSVGDSTQYF
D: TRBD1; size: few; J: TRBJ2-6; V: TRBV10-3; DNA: TGTGCCATCAGTGACCAGGGGGCCTCTGGGGCCAACGTCCTGACTTTC; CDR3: CAISDQGASGANVLTF
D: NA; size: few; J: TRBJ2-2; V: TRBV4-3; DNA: TGCGCCAGCAGCCAAGATCCCTGGCCCCGGGAGCTGTTTTTT; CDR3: CASSQDPWPRELFF
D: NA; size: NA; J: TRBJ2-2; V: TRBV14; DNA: TGTGCCAGCAGCCCCAACATGAACACCGGGGAGCTGTTTTTT; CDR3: CASSPNMNTGELFF
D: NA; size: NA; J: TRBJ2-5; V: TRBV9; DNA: TGTGCCAGCAGCCCCTACCCCAAAGAGACCCAGTACTTC; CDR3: CASSPYPKETQYF
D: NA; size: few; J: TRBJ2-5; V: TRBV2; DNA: TGTGCCAGCGAATATGAGGAGACCCAGTACTTC; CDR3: CASEYEETQYF
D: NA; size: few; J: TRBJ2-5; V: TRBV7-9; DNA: TGTGCCAGCAGCTCCTCGAAAGAGACCCAGTACTTC; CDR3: CASSSSKETQYF
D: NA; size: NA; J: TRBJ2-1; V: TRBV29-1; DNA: TGCAGCGTCGGGATACAGGTGGAGCAGTTCTTC; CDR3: CSVGIQVEQFF
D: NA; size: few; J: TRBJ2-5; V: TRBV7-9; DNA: TGTGCCAGCACCGCCGGGACAAACCTCCAAGAGACCCAGTACTTC; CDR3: CASTAGTNLQETQYF
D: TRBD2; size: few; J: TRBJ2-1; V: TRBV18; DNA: TGTGCCAGCTCACCAGGGGGGGATGAGCAGTTCTTC; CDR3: CASSPGGDEQFF
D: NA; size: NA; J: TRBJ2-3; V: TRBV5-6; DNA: TGTGCCAGCAGCTTGGGATGGCGAACCACAGATACGCAGTATTTT; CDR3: CASSLGWRTTDTQYF
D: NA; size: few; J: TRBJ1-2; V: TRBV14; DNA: TGTGCCAGCAGCCATGTACTCAGCTATGGCTACACCTTC; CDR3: CASSHVLSYGYTF
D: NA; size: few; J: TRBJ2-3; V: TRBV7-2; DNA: TGTGCCAGCAGCTTAGGGCGGGGCGGGGACACAGATACGCAGTATTTT; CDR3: CASSLGRGGDTDTQYF
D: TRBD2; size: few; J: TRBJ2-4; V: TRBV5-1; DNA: TGCGCCAGCAGCCGGCTAGCGGGAGTAAGGGAAAACATTCAGTACTTC; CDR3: CASSRLAGVRENIQYF
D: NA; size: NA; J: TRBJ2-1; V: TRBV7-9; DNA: TGTGCCAGCAGCCTAATGGGACACCTTTCCTACAATGAGCAGTTCTTC; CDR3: CASSLMGHLSYNEQFF
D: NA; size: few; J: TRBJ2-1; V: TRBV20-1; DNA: TGCAGTGCGGGCGGCTACAATGAGCAGTTCTTC; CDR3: CSAGGYNEQFF
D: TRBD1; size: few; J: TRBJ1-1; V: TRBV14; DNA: TGTGCCAGCAGCGGTCGACAGGGGTCTATGAACACTGAAGCTTTCTTT; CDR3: CASSGRQGSMNTEAFF
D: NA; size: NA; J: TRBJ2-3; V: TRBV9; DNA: TGTGCCAGCAGCGTAGGTCTTGGGAGCGGAAGCACAGATACGCAGTATTTT; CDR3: CASSVGLGSGSTDTQYF
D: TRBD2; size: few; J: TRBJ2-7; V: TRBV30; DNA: TGTGCCTGGAGTGTAGGGACTAGCGGGAGTGGGGCTCGCGAGCAGTACTTC; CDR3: CAWSVGTSGSGAREQYF
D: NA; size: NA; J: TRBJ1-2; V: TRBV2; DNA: TGTGCCAGCAGGTTCCGGTATGGCTACACCTTC; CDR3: CASRFRYGYTF
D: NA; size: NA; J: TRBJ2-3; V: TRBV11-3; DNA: TGTGCCAGCAGCTTGGGCAGGGGCACAGATACGCAGTATTTT; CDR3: CASSLGRGTDTQYF
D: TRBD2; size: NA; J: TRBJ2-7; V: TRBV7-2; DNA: TGTGCCAGCAGCTACCGGCCGGGACTAGCGAGGGGCGAGCAGTACTTC; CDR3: CASSYRPGLARGEQYF
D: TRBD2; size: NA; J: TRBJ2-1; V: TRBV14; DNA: TGTGCCAGCAGCTCCTCCCGTGGGGGACTAGCGGGATTATCCTACAATGAGCAGTTCTTC; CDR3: CASSSSRGGLAGLSYNEQFF
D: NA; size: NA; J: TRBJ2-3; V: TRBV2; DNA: TGTGCCAGCAGCCCCGGTGGTGGGCATACGCAGTATTTT; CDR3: CASSPGGGHTQYF
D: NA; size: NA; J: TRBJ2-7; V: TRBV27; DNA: TGTGCCAGCAGCCGATACCGCTCCTACGAGCAGTACTTC; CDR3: CASSRYRSYEQYF
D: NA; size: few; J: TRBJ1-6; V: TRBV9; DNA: TGTGCCAGCAGCCCCCGTGGGAGCAATTCACCCCTCCACTTT; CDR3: CASSPRGSNSPLHF
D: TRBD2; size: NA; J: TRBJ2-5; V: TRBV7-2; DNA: TGTGCCAGCAGCTTTGGGACTAGCGGGGAGACCCAGTACTTC; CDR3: CASSFGTSGETQYF
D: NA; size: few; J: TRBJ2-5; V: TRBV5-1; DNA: TGCGCCAGCAGCTCGGGACCGCAAGAGACCCAGTACTTC; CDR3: CASSSGPQETQYF
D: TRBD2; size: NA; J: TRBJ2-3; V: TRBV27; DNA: TGTGCCAGCAGTTTGCGACGCTTTTCTAGCGGGGGGGGCACAGATACGCAGTATTTT; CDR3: CASSLRRFSSGGGTDTQYF
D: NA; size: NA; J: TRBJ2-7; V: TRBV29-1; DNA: TGCAGCGTCACTTTTGGACAGCTTACCTACGAGCAGTACTTC; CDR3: CSVTFGQLTYEQYF
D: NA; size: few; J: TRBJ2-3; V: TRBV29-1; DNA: TGCAGCGTTGAAGGGCGGATCCCTAGCACAGATACGCAGTATTTT; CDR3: CSVEGRIPSTDTQYF
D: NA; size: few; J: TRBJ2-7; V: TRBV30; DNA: TGTGCCTGGAGTGTGCAGGGACCCTACGAGCAGTACTTC; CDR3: CAWSVQGPYEQYF
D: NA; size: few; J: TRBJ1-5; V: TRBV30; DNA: TGTGCCTGGGGGGGCGGCGGTGGCAATCAGCCCCAGCATTTT; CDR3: CAWGGGGGNQPQHF
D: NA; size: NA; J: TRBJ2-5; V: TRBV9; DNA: TGTGCCAGCAGCGTAGAATCGGGGTACCAAGAGACCCAGTACTTC; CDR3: CASSVESGYQETQYF
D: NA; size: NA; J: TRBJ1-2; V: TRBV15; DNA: TGTGCCACCAGCAGTGGGACCCATGGCTACACCTTC; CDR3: CATSSGTHGYTF
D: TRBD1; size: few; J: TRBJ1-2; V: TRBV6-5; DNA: TGTGCCAGCAGTGGACAGGCTAACTATGGCTACACCTTC; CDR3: CASSGQANYGYTF
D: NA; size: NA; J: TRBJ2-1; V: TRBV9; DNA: TGTGCCAGCAGCGTACCTGGGTTCGATGAGCAGTTCTTC; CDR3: CASSVPGFDEQFF
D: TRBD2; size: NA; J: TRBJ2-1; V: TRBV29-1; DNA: TGCAGCGTTGAGGGACTAGCGGGGGTTCACGAGCAGTTCTTC; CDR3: CSVEGLAGVHEQFF
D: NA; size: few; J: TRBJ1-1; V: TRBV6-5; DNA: TGTGCCAGCAGTTACCGGATGGAAATGAACACTGAAGCTTTCTTT; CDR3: CASSYRMEMNTEAFF
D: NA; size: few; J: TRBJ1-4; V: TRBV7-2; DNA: TGTGCCAGCAGCTTATCTTTTCCGGGGATGGAAAAACTGTTTTTT; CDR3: CASSLSFPGMEKLFF
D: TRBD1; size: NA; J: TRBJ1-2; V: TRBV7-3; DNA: TGTGCCAGCAGCCAGGGGACAGGCTATGGCTACACCTTC; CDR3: CASSQGTGYGYTF
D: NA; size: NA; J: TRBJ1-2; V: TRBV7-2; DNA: TGTGCCAGCAGCTTAGAAGACGGCCTCTATGGCTACACCTTC; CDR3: CASSLEDGLYGYTF